This T cell receptor beta chain is drawn from a study of T cell responses to AZD1222 COVID-19 vaccine (dated by TCRdb to 2020 to 2022). About the study as a whole: Because spike-specific TCR depth and breadth did not differ between the two schedules, AZD1222 recipients who got a second dose at roughly 4 weeks were pooled with those who got a second dose at roughly 12 weeks. Trial participants were enrolled into age subgroups of 18-55, 56-69 and 70-plus years, which contained about 160, 30 and 59 TCR-sequenced participants, respectively. A total of around 240 trial participants underwent TCR sequencing, of whom some 200 had received two doses of AZD1222 and some 26 had received two doses of the MenACWY control vaccine. The research as a whole found: Because no day 14 peak-response samples were available, the repertoires could be characterized only after the peak T cell response. Only five or six AZD1222 recipients were SARS-CoV-2 seropositive at baseline, limiting conclusions about previously exposed vaccinees. After two AZD1222 doses, spike-specific TCR breadth and depth were significantly higher than at day 0 and than in MenACWY recipients. Reportedly, close to half of the unique spike-specific TCRs recognized epitopes lying outside the regions that are mutated in the B.1.351 and B.1.1.7 variants. Vaccine-associated CD4 TCRs spanned the whole spike protein, with dominant responses in regions 160-218 and 743-854. Most participants were white British and females outnumbered males, and the authors suggested that clonal diversity may have been underestimated. The 56-69-year group was small, and its depth increase did not reach significance, likely because of low power.

According to the germline V gene, CDR1 reads MDHEN and CDR2 reads SYDVKM. The junction shows trimming of 3 bases on V and 6 bases on J, plus 12 bases between the germline ends. Taken from cysteine to phenylalanine, the CDR3 has 14 residues. The only DNA kept is the CDR3, 42 bases in frame from the first base. This specimen's time point label, interpreted: baseline before first vaccination. Vaccinee samples were obtained from the UK trials COV001 and COV002, which included a single-blind randomized controlled phase 2/3 trial of AZD1222 (ChAdOx1 nCoV-19) in healthy adults. For TCRbeta chain sequencing, PBMC samples from trial participants were taken at day 0 and at day 28 after the second dose. The CDR3 regions of human TCRbeta chains were subjected to immunosequencing. As for the original processing: TCRs in the repertoires were compared against a reference library of SARS-CoV-2-specific TCRs that had been generated with the MIRA antigen-specificity platform. Breadth was defined as the fraction of unique TCRs that were SARS-CoV-2-associated. Depth was defined as the fraction of total T cells that were SARS-CoV-2-associated. Using the MIRA data, every spike-specific TCR was mapped to the spike region that the TCR reacted to and assigned to either a CD4 or a CD8 class. Log10-transformed breadth and depth values were compared by one-way ANOVA with Sidak's multiple comparisons tests. The table comes from immuneACCESS by way of TCRdb, which keeps in-frame sequences with V and J called. Part of the clones is missing from these tables; in studies checked, under half for an unresolved V gene and the rest for unknown reasons. V and J calls and clone size come straight from that table; D and trimming were deduced from the DNA. Here the sample has nearly 80,000 clones; about 84% occur a single time. Less than 25% of the sample rests with the top ten.

A remark on this clone: Its antigen has not been determined. Base-call qualities are not available, and no considerably larger clone is one nucleotide away.

Recombination joined TRBV28 with TRBJ1-3; TRBD1 is a weak D gene call, 6 bases matching. The specimen was peripheral blood, collected on day 0 of AZD1222 vaccination. This clonotype originated in an adult in good health. The DNA is TGTGCCAGCAGTTTGGGTACAGGGACAAACACCATATATTTT. This is translated as CASSLGTGTNTIYF.